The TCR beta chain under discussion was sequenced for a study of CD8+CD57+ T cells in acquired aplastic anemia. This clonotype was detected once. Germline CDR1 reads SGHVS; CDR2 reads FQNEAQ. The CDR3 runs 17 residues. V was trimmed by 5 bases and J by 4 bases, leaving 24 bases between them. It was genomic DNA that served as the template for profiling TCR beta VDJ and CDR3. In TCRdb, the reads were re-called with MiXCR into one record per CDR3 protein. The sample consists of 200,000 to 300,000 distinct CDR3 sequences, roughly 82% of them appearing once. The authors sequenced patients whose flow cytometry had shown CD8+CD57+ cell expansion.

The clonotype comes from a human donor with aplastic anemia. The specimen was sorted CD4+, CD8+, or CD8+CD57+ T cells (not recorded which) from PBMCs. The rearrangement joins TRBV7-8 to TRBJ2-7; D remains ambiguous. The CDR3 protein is CASSIDERHGTPYEQYF. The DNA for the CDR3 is TGTGCCAGCAGCATAGATGAACGGCACGGTACCCCGTACGAGCAGTACTTC.